The source of this T cell receptor beta chain is a study of blood T cell repertoires in COVID-19. Overall study: From T cells, B-cell-depleted T cells, or PBMCs came the material, which was cDNA or gDNA.

Seattle's cohort entered during active infection and was followed longitudinally. TCRdb's copy holds only in-frame clones and misses some; the assay was immunoSEQ multiplex PCR. Among some 250,000 clones listed, 80% to 90% were seen once. Sequences were obtained from peripheral blood. This sequence was found in a woman in her thirties with COVID-19, enrolled during active disease.

CDR3 amino acids: CASRPLTGNDAYEQYF. In DNA, the CDR3 is TGTGCCAGCAGGCCCCTGACGGGGAACGACGCCTACGAGCAGTACTTC. V usage is TRBV27 and J usage is TRBJ2-7, with a tentative D call TRBD2 (5 bases). This CDR3 has 16 amino acids. The ends were cut back, 6 bases at V and 2 bases at J, with 20 bases in the middle. CDR1 is MNHEY, CDR2 SMNVEV, per germline (reference sequence).